This TCR beta chain was sequenced in a study of cytomegalovirus exposure and HLA in healthy donors (dated by TCRdb to the late 2010s). Regarding the complete study: An earlier analysis of approximately 640 of the donors reported 250 to 350 Gb of sequence data and roughly 110 million unique TCR beta sequences from about 180 million T cells. Every repertoire in the discovery cohort had been generated on one and the same sequencing platform. Roughly five DR-DQ haplotypes were treated as single units for association and clustering because of strong linkage in the cohort. The genetic ancestry cluster associated with self-reported Caucasian donors included 80% to 90% of the approximately 430 genotyped donors. In the later analysis, no new phenotypic data were used to find candidate immune exposures; instead, reliance was placed on TCR beta sequences and their occurrence across donors. The study aimed to test whether cataloging public T cell receptors could reveal signatures of past pathogen exposure. To predict cytomegalovirus infection status, the study brought together high-throughput TCR immunosequencing, statistical association of individual TCRs with disease status, and machine learning. An early release that covered about 600 HLA-typed donors contained around 300 gigabases of sequencing data and about 84 million unique TCR sequences. Genome-wide SNP genotypes for about 65% of the 666 donors were used in a later genetic analysis, which treated that subset as a discovery cohort. Both class I and class II loci were covered by HLA typing, at four-digit resolution. In a later analysis, previously published TCR beta repertoires from several hundred donors were re-analyzed and high-resolution HLA genotyping was added so that TCR occurrence patterns could be studied. The number of typed donors differed by locus: roughly 620-640 for A, B, C, DRB1 and DQB1; approximately 520 for DQA1; fewer than 610 for DPA1; and roughly 470 for DPB1. The study profiled the T cell repertoires of under 700 subjects by immunosequencing and related them to cytomegalovirus serostatus. A separate validation cohort of 90 to 150 different subjects was used in addition to the approximately 700-subject first cohort. In an earlier analysis of around 540 of the donors, high-throughput TCR beta sequencing was used to judge whether each TCR beta V gene segment behaved as functional or pseudogenic. Donor age, sex, ethnicity and CMV serostatus were compiled together with the repertoire data. Among around 400 genotyped donors of the cohort, an average of around 250,000 unique TCR beta nucleotide sequences was sequenced per donor, of which about 20% were non-productive. The investigation overall reported the following: In a later genetic analysis, fewer N-insertions in productive TCRs were reported among donors in an Asian-associated ancestry cluster than the approximately 710-donor mean. In a later analysis, HLA-associated TCR beta chains showed more clonal expansion and lower generation probabilities than non-associated chains that were equally common. A few of the identified cytomegalovirus-associated TCR beta chains were confirmed in vitro to be specific for cytomegalovirus antigens. An earlier analysis of 587 of the donors showed that most TCR beta V segments appeared in productive rearrangements either about 87% or about 30% of the time, which broadly matched IMGT annotations. Presence/absence analyses assumed roughly uniform sequencing depth across donors, an assumption that may not hold. Strong co-occurrence of HLA alleles, especially DR and DQ, made assigning TCR associations to individual alleles difficult. The classifier was reported to diagnose cytomegalovirus status with high specificity and sensitivity in both the original cohort and the validation cohort. Most TCR sequences were observed very rarely across donors, whereas some public TCRs were present in many individuals. According to a later analysis, parvovirus B19, influenza, CMV and Epstein-Barr virus appeared linked to several top co-occurrence clusters. V-gene and J-gene trimming of TCR beta chains was associated with a missense DCLRE1C variant in a later genetic analysis, and the association was replicated in an independent cohort. In a later analysis, most CMV-associated TCR beta chains were found to appear HLA-restricted, with HLA associations seemingly driven largely by CMV exposure. Because counts were too low, more than 15 rarely observed V segments, including chromosome 9 orphons, were left out of the earlier analysis of 587 of the donors. The study listed 150 to 200 TCR beta chains as associated with cytomegalovirus. Correlated functional status among segregating V segments might reflect linkage disequilibrium, but an unknown experimental factor could not be ruled out. At a false discovery rate of 0.05, a later analysis linked 16,000 or so TCR beta sequences to specific HLA alleles. In this cohort, only TCR beta chains were sequenced, and detectable features were limited by the absence of alpha or paired-chain data. Immune exposure information for the cohort was limited to CMV serostatus. The authors suggested that the approach could potentially be generalized to other disease states and immunological phenotypes. Because the 87-base-pair reads could not distinguish some IMGT-functional V segments, including TRBV6-2 and TRBV6-3, those segments were excluded. A cluster of highly shared sequence variants was judged likely to be a technical artifact of the sequencing pipeline. A further reported finding was that TCR beta sequences accurately predicted the HLA-A and HLA-B alleles for most subjects in the first cohort. In a later analysis, TCR association rates were found to vary across HLA loci, with the most associated TCRs seen for DRB1 alleles and the fewest for HLA-C alleles. Because HLA typing was missing for some donors at each locus, association tests included only the typed subset.

In the case of this clone: Its binding antigen is unknown. Base qualities are not at hand, and no much larger clone is one base apart.

The cohort was made up of several hundred healthy bone marrow donors. All cohort members were sampled while nominally healthy, although unrecorded immune exposures were likely present. The donor was CMV seronegative and was included in the group of hundreds of seronegative cohort members. A peripheral blood sample was collected from each donor, and TCR beta sequencing was performed on peripheral blood mononuclear cells. The Qiagen DNeasy Blood Extraction Kit was used to extract genomic DNA from the blood cell samples. The receptor library was made with the immunoSEQ multiplex PCR assay. For the multiplex PCR, a mixture combining 60 forward primers for TCR Vbeta segments and 13 reverse primers for TCR Jbeta segments was used. The CDR3 region of rearranged TCR beta genes was amplified from genomic DNA with a multiplex PCR assay. The Illumina HiSeq System was used to sequence the amplified TCR beta libraries as 87-base-pair reads. Processing in the source paper ran as follows. Across the roughly 700 repertoires, a later analysis counted roughly 77 million unique TCR beta chains, roughly 11 million of which were shared by at least two donors. To remove PCR and sequencing errors, raw reads were error-corrected and collapsed into unique sequences using a nearest-neighbor algorithm that merged closely related sequences. To assign V, D and J gene segments, CDR3 sequences were aligned to IMGT reference sequences. For a sequence to be retained, a match of at least six nucleotides to both a V gene segment and a J gene segment was required. A rearrangement was called productive if the CDR3 had no stop codons and remained in frame with V and J, and every other rearrangement was called non-productive. Following IMGT convention, CDR3 was defined as the stretch from the second conserved V-encoded cysteine to the conserved J-encoded phenylalanine. Sequences without an unambiguous match to a single V gene segment were excluded from the earlier analysis of almost 600 of the donors. An earlier analysis of a few hundred of the donors called V segments functional above 56.7% productive rearrangements and segregating when the between-donor standard deviation exceeded 5%. A statistical classification framework was built for diagnosing cytomegalovirus status from the catalog of TCR beta chain sequences. A later analysis assigned V and J genes by comparing TCR nucleotide sequences with IMGT/GENE-DB human TR gene sequences. In a later analysis, CDR3 sequences and most-parsimonious VDJ recombination scenarios were assigned using the TCRdist pipeline. In a later analysis, each TCR beta chain was defined by its CDR3 amino acid sequence together with its V-gene family, and reads lacking a unique V-gene family were excluded. In a later analysis, 550 to 650 highly shared, low-generation-probability nucleotide sequences were removed to address suspected cross-contamination and a sequencing artifact. In a later analysis, a clonal expansion index for each public chain was calculated from normalized within-repertoire ranks of inferred template counts. In a later analysis, generation probabilities were computed using a VDJ recombination model fitted to out-of-frame rearrangements, and the results were checked against IGoR. Hypergeometric tests were used in a later analysis to score TCR-TCR, TCR-HLA and TCR-CMV co-occurrence, with a repertoire-size bias correction applied to the TCR pairs. To estimate false discovery rates, a later analysis permuted the HLA or CMV assignments 20 times. In a later analysis, co-occurring TCRs were grouped using DBSCAN, and TCRdist sequence similarity was added for clustering within HLA-allele-positive subsets. For co-occurrence clustering, repertoires with fewer than 30,000 or more than 120,000 public chains were excluded, along with five repertoires with anomalous nucleotide sharing. What TCRdb holds here is the immuneACCESS table cut down to in-frame rearrangements. Part of the clones is not present; checked against another copy, under half of the missing clones reflect an unresolved V gene, and the others are unexplained. V, J and clone size reflect that table, while D and trimming were determined from the DNA. Within this sample are 100,000 or so clones, with 76% of them counted one time only. Jointly, the top ten make up around 4.4% of the sample.

CDR1 and CDR2 are read off the germline V gene (reference sequence) as MNHEY and SMNVEV. CDR3 length: 15 amino acids, cysteine to phenylalanine. This entry keeps only the CDR3 DNA: 45 bases, framed from base 1. Germline trimming: 1 base from V, 9 bases from J; junction bases outside gene matches: 7. Sequenced input: PBMCs. The chain employs TRBV27 and TRBJ2-1; the central 9 bases match TRBD2. This receptor was identified in a man aged 40-49 years in good health and CMV-seronegative. DNA sequence: TGTGCCAGCAGTTTATTATCGGCGGGGGGGCCTGAGCAGTTCTTC. This encodes CASSLLSAGGPEQFF.